The 11 T cell receptor beta chains given below trace back to one sample, sequenced in a study of T cell responses to AZD1222 COVID-19 vaccine (dated by TCRdb to 2020 to 2022). Libraries were built with the immunoSEQ multiplex PCR assay. This is the immuneACCESS table as TCRdb keeps it, with only in-frame sequences that have V and J called. A part of the clones is gone; compared with another copy, unresolved V genes explain less than half, and the rest is unexplained. Across this sample there are about 180,000 clones, with just over 90% seen only once. The ten largest clones take up approximately 1.4% of the sample. What this sample's time point label stands for: baseline before first vaccination. Sequencing was performed on peripheral blood, taken on day 0 of AZD1222 vaccination. The receptors were sampled from an adult in good health.

The J gene is TRBJ2-2, the V gene TRBV6-6; a weak D match, TRBD2 (6 bases). Between the trimmed V and J ends, which lost 10 bases and 2 bases, there was a span of 11 bases. Germline-derived CDR1 and CDR2 are MNHNY and SVGAGI (reference sequence). The CDR3 has 13 amino acids. DNA of the CDR3: TGTGCCACCTGGACTATTAACACCGGGGAGCTGTTTTTT. Residues: CATWTINTGELFF.

The V and J genes are TRBV27 and TRBJ1-1; D not certain. Germline CDR1 is MNHEY and CDR2 is SMNVEV (reference sequence). Trimming shortened V by 6 bases and J by 6 bases, and 17 bases separated the two germline ends. This CDR3 region has 14 residues. The CDR3 coding sequence is TGTGCCAGCAGCCTGGGCCCATTTACGGCTGAAGCTTTCTTT. This gives the protein CASSLGPFTAEAFF.

The chain links TRBV7-9 to TRBJ1-2; D possibly corresponds to TRBD1 (5 bases). In germline, CDR1 is SEHNR, CDR2 FQNEAQ (reference sequence). This CDR3 is 13 amino acids long. Trimming shortened V by 1 base and J by 7 bases, and 10 bases separated the two germline ends. The CDR3 spells CASSLGGYSGYTF. The CDR3 DNA follows: TGTGCCAGCAGCTTAGGGGGGTACAGTGGCTACACCTTC.

The chain is built from TRBV18 and TRBJ1-4; D remains unclear. Germline CDR1 KGHSH, CDR2 LQKENI. The V and J ends lost 3 bases and 0 bases respectively, with 11 bases between them. CDR3 size: 16 residues. This CDR3 reads CASSPFSPATNEKLFF. The CDR3 nucleotides are TGTGCCAGCTCACCGTTCAGCCCTGCAACTAATGAAAAACTGTTTTTT.

This clone turned up a few times. V usage is TRBV7-2 and J usage is TRBJ2-1, with 10 nucleotides matching TRBD2. This CDR3 has 16 amino acids. Trimming at V came to 6 bases and at J to 10 bases, leaving 15 bases not matched to a gene. CDR1 and CDR2 from the germline V gene are SGHTA and FQGNSA. The chain's CDR3 is CASRIPGLAKRGEQFF. In DNA, the CDR3 is TGTGCCAGCAGGATACCGGGACTAGCGAAACGAGGGGAGCAGTTCTTC. The whole variable domain, filled in from reference TRBV7-2 and TRBJ2-1, reads GAGVSQSPSNKVTEKGKDVELRCDPISGHTALYWYRQSLGQGLEFLIYFQGNSAPDKSGLPSDRFSAERTGGSVSTLTIQRTQQEDSAVYLCASRIPGLAKRGEQFFGPGTRLTVL.

The rearrangement joins TRBV11-3 to TRBJ2-6, with TRBD1 matching 9 bases. J gave up 0 bases and V 4 bases, and 4 bases lay outside the gene matches. In germline, CDR1 is SGHNT, CDR2 YENEEA. This CDR3 comprises 17 residues. Here the CDR3 reads CASSSGQGSSGANVLTF. Written as DNA, the CDR3 is TGTGCCAGCAGCTCGGGACAGGGAAGCTCTGGGGCCAACGTCCTGACTTTC.

Remarks on this clone: The sample has other DNA sequences that encode this CDR3 too. The rearrangement links TRBV3-1 (or the pseudogene TRBV3-2) to TRBJ1-2; D not certain. Deletions cut 0 bases from V and 4 bases from J, with 6 bases between. Germline CDR1 is LGHDT and CDR2 is YNNKEL (reference sequence). The CDR3 has 13 amino acids. The CDR3 DNA reads as TGTGCCAGCAGCCAAGATGGAAGCTATGGCTACACCTTC. Protein: CASSQDGSYGYTF.

This chain uses TRBV27 with TRBJ1-2, with D unresolved. The CDR3 totals 14 residues. Trimming left V 3 bases short and J 2 bases short, with 10 bases between. The V gene's germline CDR1 is MNHEY and CDR2 SMNVEV (reference sequence). CDR3 DNA: TGTGCCAGCAGTTTGTCCCCCGGGAACTATGGCTACACCTTC. Translating it yields CASSLSPGNYGYTF.

This clone was observed at least ten times. This chain joins TRBV19 and TRBJ2-3; D remains unclear. The CDR3 is 12 amino acids. V was trimmed by 8 bases and J by 6 bases, leaving 12 bases between them. CDR1 and CDR2 (germline): LNHDA, SQIVND (reference sequence). The CDR3 DNA reads TGTGCCAGTGCCAGTAAGGCGGATACGCAGTATTTT. It specifies CASASKADTQYF.

The chain recombines TRBV27 with TRBJ1-1, with D maybe TRBD1 (6 bases). The germline gives CDR1 MNHEY, CDR2 SMNVEV (reference sequence). This CDR3 spans 16 amino acids. Trimming left V 7 bases short and J 1 base short, with 19 bases between. CDR3 DNA: TGTGCCAGCATGGGTAGGGCAGGGGCGAGGAACACTGAAGCTTTCTTT. Residues: CASMGRAGARNTEAFF.

The genes are TRBV6-2 or TRBV6-3 and TRBJ1-5, with TRBD1 identical over 8 bases. V shed 2 bases and J 6 bases; nucleotides not matched to a gene: 9. The CDR3 is 16 amino acids. Germline CDR1 MNHEY, CDR2 SVGEGT. CDR3 amino acids: CASSYGRTGYGQPQHF. In DNA form, the CDR3 reads TGTGCCAGCAGTTACGGAAGGACAGGGTATGGTCAGCCCCAGCATTTT.